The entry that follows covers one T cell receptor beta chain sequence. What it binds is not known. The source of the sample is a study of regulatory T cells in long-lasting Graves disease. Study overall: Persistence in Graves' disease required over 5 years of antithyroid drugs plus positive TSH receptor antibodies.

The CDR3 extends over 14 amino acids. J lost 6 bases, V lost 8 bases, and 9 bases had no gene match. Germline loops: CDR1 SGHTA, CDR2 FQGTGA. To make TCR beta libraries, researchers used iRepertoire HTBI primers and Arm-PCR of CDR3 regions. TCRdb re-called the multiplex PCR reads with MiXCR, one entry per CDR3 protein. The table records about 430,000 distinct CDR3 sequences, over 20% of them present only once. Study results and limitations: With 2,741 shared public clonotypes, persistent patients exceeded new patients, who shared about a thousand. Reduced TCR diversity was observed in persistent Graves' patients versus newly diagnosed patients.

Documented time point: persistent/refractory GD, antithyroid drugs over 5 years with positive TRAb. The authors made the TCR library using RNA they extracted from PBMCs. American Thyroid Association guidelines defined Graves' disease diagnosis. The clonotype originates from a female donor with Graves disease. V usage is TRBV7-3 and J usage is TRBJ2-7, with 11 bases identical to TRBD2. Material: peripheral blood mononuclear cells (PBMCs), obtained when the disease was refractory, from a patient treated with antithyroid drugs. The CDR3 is CASGRLAGNLEQYF. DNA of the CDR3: TGTGCCAGCGGCAGACTAGCGGGAAATCTCGAGCAGTACTTC.